Each of the 31 T cell receptor beta chains below was sequenced from the same sample in a study of T cell repertoires in cytomegalovirus infection. Each CDR3 protein is one row after TCRdb ran MiXCR on the reads. The sample records 250,000 to 300,000 distinct CDR3 sequences, approximately 17% being singletons. The specimen sequenced was CD8+ T cells from PBMCs. The receptor source for this set is a human donor in good health (CMV status not recorded). Some clones in this sample may be carry-over from other donors' samples.

V and J are TRBV10-3 and TRBJ2-6, with D uncertain. CDR3 length: 13 amino acids. Trimming left V 3 bases short and J 13 bases short, with 13 bases between. CDR1 is ENHRY and CDR2 is SYGVKD in the germline V gene. CDR3 amino acids: CAISDSQVWVLTF. For the CDR3, the DNA is TGTGCCATCAGTGATAGTCAGGTCTGGGTCCTGACTTTC.

This clonotype was counted only a few times. The chain carries TRBV15 and TRBJ1-5, with D tentatively TRBD1 (6 bases). In germline, CDR1 is LNHNV, CDR2 YYDKDF (reference sequence). V was pared by 0 bases and J by 6 bases, with 12 bases between. The CDR3 loop spans 15 amino acids. The DNA of the CDR3 is TGTGCCACCAGCAGAGATACAGGGATGGTTCAGCCCCAGCATTTT. Its translation is CATSRDTGMVQPQHF.

This clonotype has just a few counts. In DNA form, the CDR3 reads TGTGCCAGCTCACCACCGGTTTCCCAATACAATGAGCAGTTCTTC. Amino acids: CASSPPVSQYNEQFF. The chain couples TRBV18 to TRBJ2-1; no clear D. The V end lost 0 bases, the J end lost 4 bases, and 10 bases lay between the germline ends. The CDR3 consists of 15 residues. Germline V gene data show CDR1 as KGHSH and CDR2 as LQKENI.

This clonotype was recorded a few times. V gene TRBV20-1 combines with J gene TRBJ2-5; D unresolved. The CDR3 contains 13 residues. V was trimmed by 5 bases and J by 3 bases, leaving 13 bases between them. Germline V CDR1 and CDR2: DFQATT, SNEGSKA (reference sequence). The CDR3 DNA sequence: TGCAGTGCTCAAAGTTGGGGTGAAGAGACCCAGTACTTC. This sequence encodes CSAQSWGEETQYF.

This clonotype was picked up many times. The chain couples TRBV6-5 to TRBJ1-6; TRBD1 matches 8 bases. Germline V gene sequence: CDR1 MNHEY, CDR2 SVGAGI. V lost 0 bases, J lost 9 bases, and 10 bases stayed unmatched. CDR3 length: 17 residues. CDR3: CASSYSFAGQVPSPLHF. CDR3 nucleotides: TGTGCCAGCAGTTACTCATTCGCGGGACAGGTGCCTTCACCCCTCCACTTT.

This clonotype was detected ten times or more. The chain carries TRBV11-2 and TRBJ2-7; D may be TRBD1 (6 bases). The CDR3 extends over 14 amino acids. V was pared by 6 bases and J by 3 bases, with 15 bases between. CDR1 is SGHAT, CDR2 FQNNGV, per germline. The CDR3 DNA reads TGTGCCAGCAGTTATAGTCAACAGGGCTACGAGCAGTACTTC. Amino acids: CASSYSQQGYEQYF.

The CDR3 sequence: CASSHPHPDTQYF. The CDR3 region has the DNA TGTGCCAGCAGCCACCCCCATCCAGATACGCAGTATTTT. V and J are TRBV5-6 and TRBJ2-3; D unresolved. Germline V lookup: CDR1 SGHDT, CDR2 YYEEEE. V gave up 4 bases and J gave up 4 bases, with 10 bases separating them. The CDR3 length is 13 residues.

The V and J genes are TRBV6-1 and TRBJ1-1; 7 bases are a match to TRBD1. Germline loops: CDR1 MNHNS, CDR2 SASEGT. The ends lost 2 bases at V and 11 bases at J; junction bases unmatched: 11. The CDR3 spans 14 residues. The CDR3 region is CASSEKGASTRAFF. The CDR3 DNA reads TGTGCCAGCAGTGAAAAGGGGGCTAGCACCCGGGCTTTCTTT.

In the case of this clonotype: A clone one base away is much larger, so this may be a read error. The rearrangement joins TRBV28 to TRBJ2-5; perhaps TRBD1 as D (5 bases). Germline V gene data show CDR1 as MDHEN and CDR2 as SYDVKM. There are 15 residues in the CDR3. Here the CDR3 reads CTSSLRQGFEETQYF. CDR3 DNA sequence: TGTACCAGCAGTTTACGGCAGGGTTTTGAAGAGACCCAGTACTTC.

This clonotype was counted only a few times. The chain employs TRBV5-6 and TRBJ2-2; D is unclear. Germline values: CDR1 SGHDT, CDR2 YYEEEE. The CDR3 extends over 15 amino acids. V was cut by 0 bases and J by 7 bases, with 13 bases left in between. CDR3 sequence reads: CASSLAAVSSGELFF. The CDR3 DNA reads TGTGCCAGCAGCTTGGCCGCCGTGAGTAGCGGGGAGCTGTTTTTT.

The DNA for the CDR3 is TGTGCCAGCAGCACCCGGGACAGGGCTTCGAACACCGGGGAGCTGTTTTTT. Residues: CASSTRDRASNTGELFF. The rearrangement joins TRBV11-2 to TRBJ2-2; TRBD1 aligns across 9 bases. Germline lookup yields CDR1 SGHAT and CDR2 FQNNGV. V was clipped by 5 bases and J by 0 bases; unmatched bases: 7. There are 17 residues in the CDR3.

This clonotype came up many times. The gene calls are TRBV12-3 or TRBV12-4 and TRBJ2-7; the D call may be TRBD1 or TRBD2 (5 bases each). The CDR3 has 17 residues. The germline V and J ends were trimmed by 3 bases and 2 bases, with 20 bases remaining between them. The CDR3 loop reads CASSLDAGTPGTYEQYF. The DNA for the CDR3 is TGTGCCAGCAGTTTGGACGCCGGGACCCCAGGGACCTACGAGCAGTACTTC.

This clonotype was counted at least ten times. J is TRBJ2-3 and V is TRBV7-2; D is undetermined. Per the germline V gene, CDR1 is SGHTA and CDR2 is FQGNSA. This CDR3 is built from 18 residues. The V gene lost 1 base and the J gene lost 3 bases, with 20 bases spanning the gap. The CDR3 DNA is TGTGCCAGCAGCTTAGTAGAATTGGGCTTCAAGGAGACAGATACGCAGTATTTT. Residues: CASSLVELGFKETDTQYF.

There are a few counts of this clonotype. The chain carries TRBV7-2 and TRBJ2-5; 12 bases line up with TRBD1. Germline values: CDR1 SGHTA, CDR2 FQGNSA. V shed 2 bases and J 5 bases; nucleotides not matched to a gene: 9. The CDR3 loop spans 17 amino acids. Here the CDR3 reads CASSLTGTGGVRETQYF. The CDR3 nucleotides read TGTGCCAGCAGCTTAACCGGGACAGGGGGCGTTCGGGAGACCCAGTACTTC.

The chain is built from TRBV7-6 and TRBJ1-2; a possible D gene is TRBD1 (5 bases). Looked up from germline, CDR1 is SGHVS and CDR2 is FNYEAQ. The germline V and J ends were trimmed by 1 base and 3 bases, with 9 bases remaining between them. The length of the CDR3 is 14 residues. The CDR3 loop is CASSLGDGHYGYTF. The CDR3 DNA reads as TGTGCCAGCAGCTTAGGGGACGGTCACTATGGCTACACCTTC.

This clonotype was seen more than once but under ten times. This rearrangement joins TRBV20-1 to TRBJ2-2; TRBD2 aligns across 7 bases. Germline V gene sequence: CDR1 DFQATT, CDR2 SNEGSKA (reference sequence). CDR3 length: 15 residues. J gave up 0 bases and V 6 bases, and 7 bases lay outside the gene matches. CDR3 sequence reads: CSATGGDSNTGELFF. The CDR3 coding sequence is TGCAGTGCGACTGGGGGGGACTCGAACACCGGGGAGCTGTTTTTT.

The V gene is TRBV7-9, the J gene TRBJ2-3, with D uncertain. Trimming cost V 2 bases and J 0 bases, with 9 bases left between them. The length of the CDR3 is 15 residues. Germline V CDR1 and CDR2: SEHNR, FQNEAQ (reference sequence). The CDR3 DNA is TGTGCCAGCAGCTTACAGTTACCTAGCACAGATACGCAGTATTTT. Translated: CASSLQLPSTDTQYF.

V usage is TRBV20-1 and J usage is TRBJ2-7; TRBD2 might be the D (6 bases). The CDR3 loop spans 15 amino acids. Trimming took off 6 bases at V and 2 bases at J, with 20 bases between the two ends. Germline CDR1 DFQATT, CDR2 SNEGSKA (reference sequence). The CDR3 DNA is TGCAGTGCCGTGGGTGTACCTGGGGGGACCTACGAGCAGTACTTC. As protein: CSAVGVPGGTYEQYF.

The J gene is TRBJ2-2, the V gene TRBV15; D may be TRBD2 (5 bases). Trimming left V 5 bases short and J 0 bases short, with 16 bases between. This CDR3 contains 17 residues. The germline V gene has CDR1 LNHNV and CDR2 YYDKDF (reference sequence). CDR3 region: CATSDGLMGSNTGELFF. The CDR3 bases are TGTGCCACCAGCGATGGACTTATGGGTTCGAACACCGGGGAGCTGTTTTTT.

This clonotype was counted many times. This chain connects TRBV7-6 to TRBJ2-5, with D unresolved. The CDR3 spans 12 residues. The V end was cut by 2 bases, the J end by 1 base, with 2 bases between. Germline values: CDR1 SGHVS, CDR2 FNYEAQ. This chain's CDR3 is CASSLTQETQYF. Written as DNA, the CDR3 is TGTGCCAGCAGCTTAACCCAAGAGACCCAGTACTTC.

This clonotype was found a few times. The chain recombines TRBV2 with TRBJ2-2; no firm D call. This CDR3 comprises 12 residues. V lost 6 bases and J 1 base, leaving 3 bases between the germline ends. The germline CDR1 and CDR2 sequences are SNHLY and FYNNEI. Here the CDR3 reads CASSMNTGELFF. CDR3 bases: TGTGCCAGCAGCATGAACACCGGGGAGCTGTTTTTT. Full variable domain (outside the CDR3, taken from reference TRBV2 and TRBJ2-2): EPEVTQTPSHQVTQMGQEVILRCVPISNHLYFYWYRQILGQKVEFLVSFYNNEISEKSEIFDDQFSVERPDGSNFTLKIRSTKLEDSAMYFCASSMNTGELFFGEGSRLTVL.

The chain combines TRBV6-5 with TRBJ2-1; D possibly matches TRBD1 or TRBD2 (6 bases each). This CDR3 contains 14 residues. Per germline, CDR1 MNHEY and CDR2 SVGAGI. Deletions cut 3 bases from V and 6 bases from J, with 12 bases between. This chain's CDR3 is CASSYNGGGNEQFF. The CDR3 DNA sequence: TGTGCCAGCAGTTATAATGGAGGGGGCAATGAGCAGTTCTTC.

This chain links TRBV9 with TRBJ2-1; 8 nucleotides align to TRBD2. CDR3 length: 15 residues. J lost 9 bases, V lost 4 bases, and 12 bases had no gene match. The germline CDR1 and CDR2 sequences are SGDLS and YYNGEE. In nucleotides, the CDR3 is TGTGCCAGCAGCCTAGACGGGGGCGGGGGGACTGAGCAGTTCTTC. It encodes CASSLDGGGGTEQFF.

This clonotype was detected ten times or more. The chain carries TRBV13 and TRBJ1-1; 11 bases align to TRBD1. V shed 2 bases, J shed 7 bases, and the junction held 6 bases outside the gene matches. The germline CDR1 and CDR2 sequences are PRHDT and FYEKMQ (reference sequence). The CDR3 length is 15 residues. CDR3 sequence (DNA): TGTGCCAGCAGCTTAAGGGACAGGGGGAGCGATGAAGCTTTCTTT. It specifies CASSLRDRGSDEAFF.

This clonotype was picked up many times. This rearrangement joins TRBV27 to TRBJ2-2; TRBD2 might be the D (5 bases). Germline-derived CDR1 and CDR2 are MNHEY and SMNVEV (reference sequence). Trimming left V 0 bases short and J 7 bases short, with 12 bases between. The CDR3 is 15 residues long. CDR3 amino acids: CASSLSVTGIGELFF. CDR3 nucleotides: TGTGCCAGCAGTTTATCGGTGACGGGGATCGGGGAGCTGTTTTTT.

With regard to this clonotype: A read error may explain this, as a much larger clone is one base away. The chain carries TRBV7-6 and TRBJ2-5; D might be TRBD1 (5 bases). The CDR3 runs 15 residues. Germline V gene sequence: CDR1 SGHVS, CDR2 FNYEAQ. This chain's CDR3 is CASSLVGDYQDTQYF. CDR3 bases: TGTGCCAGCAGCTTAGTAGGGGATTACCAAGATACCCAGTACTTC. Full variable domain (rest looked up from reference TRBV7-6 and TRBJ2-5): GAGVSQSPRYKVTKRGQDVALRCDPISGHVSLYWYRQALGQGPEFLTYFNYEAQQDKSGLPNDRFSAERPEGSISTLTIQRTEQRDSAMYRCASSLVGDYQDTQYFGPGTRLLVL.

The chain has TRBV27 and TRBJ1-1; 7 bases map to TRBD1. Germline CDR1 MNHEY, CDR2 SMNVEV (reference sequence). The V segment lost 6 bases and the J segment 7 bases; nucleotides outside the gene matches: 14. The CDR3 loop spans 15 amino acids. CDR3 bases: TGTGCCAGCAGCAGATTCTCCGACAGGGCAGATGAAGCTTTCTTT. Translating gives CASSRFSDRADEAFF.

This clonotype came up many times. The chain combines TRBV28 with TRBJ2-7, with a tentative D call TRBD1 (6 bases). Between the trimmed V and J ends, which lost 6 bases and 9 bases, there was a span of 15 bases. The CDR3 spans 12 residues. The V gene's germline CDR1 is MDHEN and CDR2 SYDVKM. CDR3 sequence reads: CASSYDLGGQYF. CDR3 sequence (DNA): TGTGCCAGCAGCTACGATTTAGGGGGGCAGTACTTC.

This clonotype was seen a handful of times. V is TRBV7-6 and J is TRBJ2-1, with 9 bases aligning to TRBD2. The CDR3 length is 16 residues. V lost 4 bases, J lost 3 bases, and 7 bases stayed unmatched. Per the germline V gene, CDR1 is SGHVS and CDR2 is FNYEAQ. CDR3 sequence: CASSSFLAGDYNEQFF. The CDR3 DNA sequence: TGTGCCAGCAGCTCGTTCTTAGCGGGGGACTACAATGAGCAGTTCTTC.

The rearrangement joins TRBV27 to TRBJ1-2; D is unclear. V shed 2 bases and J shed 7 bases, with 14 bases lying between them. CDR1 and CDR2 from the germline V gene are MNHEY and SMNVEV (reference sequence). CDR3 length equals 14 residues. For the CDR3, the DNA is TGTGCCAGCAGTTTAGGGCAGGTCTTCCCTGGCTACACCTTC. Amino acid sequence: CASSLGQVFPGYTF.

This rearrangement joins TRBV6-2 or TRBV6-3 to TRBJ2-7; D is perhaps TRBD1 (5 bases). V was trimmed by 5 bases and J by 5 bases, leaving 25 bases between them. CDR3 length equals 17 residues. Germline values: CDR1 MNHEY, CDR2 SVGEGT. The CDR3 DNA reads as TGTGCCAGCAGTACCGTCCTTGGGCTAGGGGTAGGAGACGAGCAGTACTTC. Translating gives CASSTVLGLGVGDEQYF.